A single sample gave rise to the 9 T cell receptor beta chains below, sequenced in a study of blood T cell repertoires in COVID-19. Sequencing was performed with immunoSEQ multiplex PCR; in TCRdb, only in-frame clones are kept and a portion is missing. The sample shows roughly 400,000 clones, approximately 92% of them seen only once. The sequencing input was PBMCs or T cells enriched from blood (not recorded which). These receptors originate from a man younger than 45 who had recovered from COVID-19.

This clone has only one observation. The chain carries TRBV7-3 and TRBJ1-1; no firm D call. Trimming took 2 bases from V and 1 from J, leaving 11 bases between them. CDR3 length: 15 amino acids. CDR1 SGHTA and CDR2 FQGTGA come from the germline V gene. As DNA, the CDR3 is TGTGCCAGCAGCTTAGAGAAAACTCCGAACACTGAAGCTTTCTTT. The encoded protein is CASSLEKTPNTEAFF.

The chain is built from TRBV20-1 and TRBJ2-3, with D perhaps matching TRBD2 (5 bases). This CDR3 is 15 amino acids long. V was cut by 3 bases and J by 3 bases, with 16 bases left in between. CDR1 and CDR2 from the germline V gene are DFQATT and SNEGSKA (reference sequence). The DNA for the CDR3 is TGCAGTGCTAGTTTTAGCGCCGACGGGACAGATACGCAGTATTTT. It yields the protein CSASFSADGTDTQYF.

The chain employs TRBV9 and TRBJ1-3; no reliable D call. The CDR3 runs 14 residues. Germline-derived CDR1 and CDR2 are SGDLS and YYNGEE. Trimming took 0 bases from V and 0 from J, leaving 4 bases between them. CDR3 region: CASSVGSSGNTIYF. The CDR3 DNA reads as TGTGCCAGCAGCGTAGGTAGCTCTGGAAACACCATATATTTT. The full variable domain, rest sourced from reference TRBV9 and TRBJ1-3, is DSGVTQTPKHLITATGQRVTLRCSPRSGDLSVYWYQQSLDQGLQFLIQYYNGEERAKGNILERFSAQQFPDLHSELNLSSLELGDSALYFCASSVGSSGNTIYFGEGSWLTVV.

This clone was recorded only once. This chain links TRBV28 with TRBJ2-1; the match to TRBD2 covers 9 bases. CDR3 length equals 14 residues. The trim removed 8 bases at V and 0 bases at J, leaving 2 bases unmatched. The V gene's germline CDR1 is MDHEN and CDR2 SYDVKM. CDR3 residues: CASGREGSYNEQFF. CDR3 nucleotides: TGTGCCAGCGGGCGGGAGGGCTCCTACAATGAGCAGTTCTTC.

V gene TRBV15 combines with J gene TRBJ2-7, with 10 bases aligning to TRBD2. The CDR3 loop spans 17 amino acids. V gave up 0 bases and J gave up 6 bases; unmatched junction bases: 11. CDR1 is LNHNV and CDR2 is YYDKDF in the germline V gene (reference sequence). The CDR3 loop reads CATSRDPSGRGVGEQYF. Written as DNA, the CDR3 is TGTGCCACCAGCAGAGATCCTAGCGGGAGAGGGGTAGGCGAGCAGTACTTC. Looking up the rest from reference TRBV15 and TRBJ2-7 gives the full variable domain: DAMVIQNPRYQVTQFGKPVTLSCSQTLNHNVMYWYQQKSSQAPKLLFHYYDKDFNNEADTPDNFQSRRPNTSFCFLDIRSPGLGDTAMYLCATSRDPSGRGVGEQYFGPGTRLTVT.

This chain uses TRBV3-1 (or the pseudogene TRBV3-2) with TRBJ2-1; TRBD2 matches 10 bases. CDR1 is LGHDT, CDR2 YNNKEL, per germline (reference sequence). V shed 4 bases, J shed 7 bases, and the junction held 10 bases outside the gene matches. This CDR3 spans 16 amino acids. The CDR3 loop is CASSPSPGLARNEQFF. CDR3 sequence (DNA): TGTGCCAGCAGCCCCTCTCCGGGACTAGCGAGAAATGAGCAGTTCTTC.

V usage is TRBV7-9 and J usage is TRBJ2-7; 8 positions agree with TRBD1. The CDR3 runs to 16 residues. CDR1 and CDR2 (germline): SEHNR, FQNEAQ (reference sequence). J gave up 3 bases and V 2 bases, and 9 bases lay outside the gene matches. CDR3 in DNA: TGTGCCAGCAGCTTATACCGGGGACAGGATATCTACGAGCAGTACTTC. Protein: CASSLYRGQDIYEQYF. The whole variable domain, remainder taken from reference TRBV7-9 and TRBJ2-7, is DTGVSQNPRHKITKRGQNVTFRCDPISEHNRLYWYRQTLGQGPEFLTYFQNEAQLEKSRLLSDRFSAERPKGSFSTLEIQRTEQGDSAMYLCASSLYRGQDIYEQYFGPGTRLTVT.

V usage is TRBV30 and J usage is TRBJ2-5; no clear D gene. The CDR3 runs to 13 residues. Looked up from germline, CDR1 is GTSNPN and CDR2 is SVGIG (reference sequence). Trimming left V 4 bases short and J 2 bases short, with 11 bases between. DNA of the CDR3: TGTGCCTGGAAGCGACTGTTTCAAGAGACCCAGTACTTC. This translates into CAWKRLFQETQYF.

For this clone: At one end, the junction sequence differs from germline, possibly due to a read error. V gene TRBV7-7 combines with J gene TRBJ2-1, with 11 nucleotides matching TRBD2. Germline CDR1 is SSHAT and CDR2 is FNYEAQ (reference sequence). CDR3 length: 14 amino acids. The CDR3 region is CASSQGLADNEQFF. The CDR3 region has the DNA TGTGCTAGCAGCCAGGGACTAGCGGACAATGAGCAGTTCTTC.